This TCR beta chain stems from a study of response to subunit inactivated influenza vaccine. The CDR3 loop spans 17 amino acids. Trimming removed 2 bases at V and 0 bases at J, with 17 bases between. The germline gives CDR1 MDHEN, CDR2 SYDVKM. The sample holds a few counts of this clonotype. Its specificity is not known. General study findings and limits: That few new T cells are recruited by each seasonal influenza vaccination was the authors' suggestion.

TCRdb reanalysed the RT-PCR reads using MiXCR and keeps one entry per CDR3 protein. This table holds roughly 290,000 distinct CDR3 sequences, about a fifth found once. Sequencing was performed on PBMCs from blood, taken about 20 months after vaccination. This clonotype was sampled from a man aged 50-75 years who received an inactivated influenza vaccine. The chain joins TRBV28 to TRBJ2-7; D may match TRBD1 or TRBD2 (5 bases each). CDR3 protein: CASSLIMGTSSSYEQYF. In nucleotides, the CDR3 is TGTGCCAGCAGTTTAATTATGGGGACGTCAAGCTCCTACGAGCAGTACTTC. The variable domain in full, with the rest retrieved from reference TRBV28 and TRBJ2-7, is DVKVTQSSRYLVKRTGEKVFLECVQDMDHENMFWYRQDPGLGLRLIYFSYDVKMKEKGDIPEGYSVSREKKERFSLILESASTNQTSMYLCASSLIMGTSSSYEQYFGPGTRLTVT.